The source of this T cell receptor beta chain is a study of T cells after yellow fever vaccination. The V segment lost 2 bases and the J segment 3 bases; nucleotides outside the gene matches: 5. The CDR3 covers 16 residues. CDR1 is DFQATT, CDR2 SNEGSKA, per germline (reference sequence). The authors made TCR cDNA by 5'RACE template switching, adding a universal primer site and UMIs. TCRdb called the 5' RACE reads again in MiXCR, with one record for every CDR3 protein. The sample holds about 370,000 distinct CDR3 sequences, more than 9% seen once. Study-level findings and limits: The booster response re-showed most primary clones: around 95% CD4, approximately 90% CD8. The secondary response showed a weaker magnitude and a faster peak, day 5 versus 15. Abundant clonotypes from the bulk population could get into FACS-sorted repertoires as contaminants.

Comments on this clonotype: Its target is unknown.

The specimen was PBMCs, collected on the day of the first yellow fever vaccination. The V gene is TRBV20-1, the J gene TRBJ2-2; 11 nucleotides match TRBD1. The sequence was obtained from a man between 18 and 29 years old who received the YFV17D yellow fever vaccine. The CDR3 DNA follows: TGCAGTGCTAGATTGGGACAGGGGGGATACACCGGGGAGCTGTTTTTT. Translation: CSARLGQGGYTGELFF.